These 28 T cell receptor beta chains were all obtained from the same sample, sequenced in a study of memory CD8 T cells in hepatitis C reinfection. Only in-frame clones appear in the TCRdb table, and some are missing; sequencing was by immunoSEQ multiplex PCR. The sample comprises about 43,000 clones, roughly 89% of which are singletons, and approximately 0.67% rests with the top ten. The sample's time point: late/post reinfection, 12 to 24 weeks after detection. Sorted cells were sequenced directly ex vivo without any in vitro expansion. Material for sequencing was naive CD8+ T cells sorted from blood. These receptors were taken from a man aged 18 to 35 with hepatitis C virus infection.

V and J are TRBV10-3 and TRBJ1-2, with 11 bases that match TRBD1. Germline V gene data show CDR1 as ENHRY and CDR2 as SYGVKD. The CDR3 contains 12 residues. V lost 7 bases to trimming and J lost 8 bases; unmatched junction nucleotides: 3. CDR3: CAITGTGGGYTF. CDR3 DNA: TGTGCCATCACCGGGACAGGGGGAGGCTACACCTTC.

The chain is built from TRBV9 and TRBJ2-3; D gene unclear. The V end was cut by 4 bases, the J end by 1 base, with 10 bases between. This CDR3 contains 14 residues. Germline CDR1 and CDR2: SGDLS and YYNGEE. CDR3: CASSSPVGTDTQYF. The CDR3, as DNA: TGTGCCAGCAGCTCCCCGGTGGGCACAGATACGCAGTATTTT.

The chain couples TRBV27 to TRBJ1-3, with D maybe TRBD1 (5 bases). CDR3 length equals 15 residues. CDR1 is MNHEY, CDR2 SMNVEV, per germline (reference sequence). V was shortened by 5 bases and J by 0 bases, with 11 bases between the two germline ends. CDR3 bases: TGTGCCAGCAGTCCGAACGGGGGCTCTGGAAACACCATATATTTT. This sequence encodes CASSPNGGSGNTIYF.

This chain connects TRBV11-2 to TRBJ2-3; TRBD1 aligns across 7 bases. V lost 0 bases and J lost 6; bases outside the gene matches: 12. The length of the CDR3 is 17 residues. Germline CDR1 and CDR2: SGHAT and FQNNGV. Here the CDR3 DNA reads TGTGCCAGCAGCTTAGATTGGGGAAAGGGGGCCGACGATACGCAGTATTTT. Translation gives CASSLDWGKGADDTQYF.

The CDR3 sequence: CASSGDPGLAGDEQFF. The CDR3 DNA reads as TGTGCCAGCAGTGGAGACCCGGGACTAGCCGGCGATGAGCAGTTCTTC. V gene TRBV2 combines with J gene TRBJ2-1; the match to TRBD2 covers 9 bases. The CDR3 is 16 amino acids. CDR1 is SNHLY and CDR2 is FYNNEI in the germline V gene. The trim removed 4 bases at V and 8 bases at J, leaving 12 bases unmatched.

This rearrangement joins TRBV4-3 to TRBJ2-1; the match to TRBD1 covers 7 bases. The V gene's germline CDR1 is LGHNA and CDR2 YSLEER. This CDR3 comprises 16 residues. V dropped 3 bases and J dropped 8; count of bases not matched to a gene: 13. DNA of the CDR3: TGCGCCAGCAGCCACCTTGGACAGGAATTACAATATGAGCAGTTCTTC. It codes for CASSHLGQELQYEQFF.

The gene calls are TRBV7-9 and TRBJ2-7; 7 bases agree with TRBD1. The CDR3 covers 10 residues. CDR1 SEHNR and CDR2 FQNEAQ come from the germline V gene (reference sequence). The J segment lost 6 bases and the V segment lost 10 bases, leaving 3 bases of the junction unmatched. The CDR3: CATGQVEQYF. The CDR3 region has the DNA TGTGCCACTGGACAGGTCGAGCAGTACTTC.

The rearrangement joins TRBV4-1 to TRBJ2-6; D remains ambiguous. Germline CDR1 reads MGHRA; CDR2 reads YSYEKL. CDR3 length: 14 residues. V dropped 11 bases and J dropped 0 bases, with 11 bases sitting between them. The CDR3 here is CAAAGFSGANVLTF. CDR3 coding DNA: TGCGCCGCGGCCGGGTTCTCTGGGGCCAACGTCCTGACTTTC.

CDR3 protein: CASSRTGEMNTEAFF. In DNA, the CDR3 is TGTGCCAGCAGCCGGACAGGGGAAATGAACACTGAAGCTTTCTTT. The rearrangement uses TRBV6-5 and TRBJ1-1, with 9 bases lining up with TRBD1. The germline CDR1 and CDR2 sequences are MNHEY and SVGAGI. J was trimmed by 0 bases and V by 6 bases; bases with no gene match: 5. The CDR3 covers 15 residues.

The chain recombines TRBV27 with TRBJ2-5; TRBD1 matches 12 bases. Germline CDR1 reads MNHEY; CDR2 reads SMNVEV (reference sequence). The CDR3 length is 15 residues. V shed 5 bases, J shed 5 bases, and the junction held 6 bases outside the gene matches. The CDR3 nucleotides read TGTGCCAGCAGTCACCGGGACAGGGGGCGGGAGACCCAGTACTTC. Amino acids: CASSHRDRGRETQYF.

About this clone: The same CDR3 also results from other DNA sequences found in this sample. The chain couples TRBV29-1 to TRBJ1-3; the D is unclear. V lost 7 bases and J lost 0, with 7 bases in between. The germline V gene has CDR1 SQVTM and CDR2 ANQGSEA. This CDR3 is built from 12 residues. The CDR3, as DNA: TGCAGCGCCCGGGACTCTGGAAACACCATATATTTT. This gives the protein CSARDSGNTIYF. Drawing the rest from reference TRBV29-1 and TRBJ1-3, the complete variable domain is SAVISQKPSRDICQRGTSLTIQCQVDSQVTMMFWYRQQPGQSLTLIATANQGSEATYESGFVIDKFPISRPNLTFSTLTVSNMSPEDSSIYLCSARDSGNTIYFGEGSWLTVV.

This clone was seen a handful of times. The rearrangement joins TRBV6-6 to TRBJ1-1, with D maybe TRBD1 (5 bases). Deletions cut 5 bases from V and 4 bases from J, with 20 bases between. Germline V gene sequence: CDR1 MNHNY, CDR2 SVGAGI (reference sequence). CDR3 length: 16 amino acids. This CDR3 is CASSPVLGGRGTEAFF. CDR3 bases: TGTGCCAGCAGTCCGGTATTGGGGGGTAGGGGCACTGAAGCTTTCTTT.

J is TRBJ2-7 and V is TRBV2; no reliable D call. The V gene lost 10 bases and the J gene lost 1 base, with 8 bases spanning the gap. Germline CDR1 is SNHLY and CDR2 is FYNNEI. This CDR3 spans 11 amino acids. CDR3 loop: CATARSYEQYF. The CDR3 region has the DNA TGTGCCACCGCGAGATCCTACGAGCAGTACTTC.

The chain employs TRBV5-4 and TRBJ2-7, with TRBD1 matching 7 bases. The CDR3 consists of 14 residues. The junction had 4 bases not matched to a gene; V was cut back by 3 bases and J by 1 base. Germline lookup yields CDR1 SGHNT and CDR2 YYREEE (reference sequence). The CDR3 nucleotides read TGTGCCAGCAGCTCCGGGGACAGATCCTACGAGCAGTACTTC. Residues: CASSSGDRSYEQYF.

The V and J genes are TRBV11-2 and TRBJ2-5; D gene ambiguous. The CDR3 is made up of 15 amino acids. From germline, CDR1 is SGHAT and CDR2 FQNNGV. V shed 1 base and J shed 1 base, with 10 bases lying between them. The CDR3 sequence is CASSLGAGLQETQYF. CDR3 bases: TGTGCCAGCAGCTTAGGGGCCGGCCTCCAAGAGACCCAGTACTTC.

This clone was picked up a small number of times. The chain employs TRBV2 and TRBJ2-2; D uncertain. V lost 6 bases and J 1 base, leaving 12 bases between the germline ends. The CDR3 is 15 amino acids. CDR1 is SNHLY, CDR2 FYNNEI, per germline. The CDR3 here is CASSSLTGNTGELFF. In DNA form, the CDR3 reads TGTGCCAGCAGCTCCCTTACGGGGAACACCGGGGAGCTGTTTTTT.

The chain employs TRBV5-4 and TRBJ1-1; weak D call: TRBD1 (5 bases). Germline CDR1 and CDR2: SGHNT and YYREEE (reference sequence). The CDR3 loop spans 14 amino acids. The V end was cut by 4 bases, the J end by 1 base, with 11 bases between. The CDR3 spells CASSPGHQNTEAFF. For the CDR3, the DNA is TGTGCCAGCAGCCCCGGACACCAGAACACTGAAGCTTTCTTT.

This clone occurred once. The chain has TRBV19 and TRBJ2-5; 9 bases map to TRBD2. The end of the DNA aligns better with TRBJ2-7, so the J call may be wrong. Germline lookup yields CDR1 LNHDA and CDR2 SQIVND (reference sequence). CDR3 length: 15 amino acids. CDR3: CASSAVAGDSYEQYF. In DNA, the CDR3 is TGTGCCAGTAGTGCAGTAGCGGGGGACTCCTACGAGCAGTACTTC.

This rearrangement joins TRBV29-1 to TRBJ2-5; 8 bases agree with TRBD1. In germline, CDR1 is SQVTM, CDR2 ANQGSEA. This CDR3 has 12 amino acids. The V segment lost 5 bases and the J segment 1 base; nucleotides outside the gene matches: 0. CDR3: CSVQGAQETQYF. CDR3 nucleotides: TGCAGCGTTCAGGGGGCCCAAGAGACCCAGTACTTC. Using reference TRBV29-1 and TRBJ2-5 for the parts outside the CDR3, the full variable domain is SAVISQKPSRDICQRGTSLTIQCQVDSQVTMMFWYRQQPGQSLTLIATANQGSEATYESGFVIDKFPISRPNLTFSTLTVSNMSPEDSSIYLCSVQGAQETQYFGPGTRLLVL.

CDR3 amino acids: CASSNTGTSGGELFF. The CDR3 DNA sequence: TGTGCCAGCAGCAACACCGGGACTAGCGGCGGGGAGCTGTTTTTT. This rearrangement joins TRBV13 to TRBJ2-2; 11 positions agree with TRBD2. V was pared by 5 bases and J by 7 bases, with 6 bases of the junction left unmatched. Germline V gene lookup returns CDR1 PRHDT and CDR2 FYEKMQ (reference sequence). The CDR3 length is 15 residues.

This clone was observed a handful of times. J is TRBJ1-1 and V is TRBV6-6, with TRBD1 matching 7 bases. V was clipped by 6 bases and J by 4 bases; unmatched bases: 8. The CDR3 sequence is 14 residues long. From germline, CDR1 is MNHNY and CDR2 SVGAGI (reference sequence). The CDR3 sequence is CASSPTGLSTEAFF. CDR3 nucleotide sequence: TGTGCCAGCAGCCCGACAGGGTTGAGCACTGAAGCTTTCTTT.

The CDR3 sequence: CASSSRTGGDTGELFF. In DNA, the CDR3 is TGTGCCAGCAGCTCACGGACAGGGGGGGACACCGGGGAGCTGTTTTTT. The V and J genes are TRBV7-9 and TRBJ2-2; 10 nucleotides match TRBD1. The J segment lost 3 bases and the V segment lost 4 bases, leaving 5 bases of the junction unmatched. The CDR3 is 16 amino acids. Germline lookup yields CDR1 SEHNR and CDR2 FQNEAQ (reference sequence).

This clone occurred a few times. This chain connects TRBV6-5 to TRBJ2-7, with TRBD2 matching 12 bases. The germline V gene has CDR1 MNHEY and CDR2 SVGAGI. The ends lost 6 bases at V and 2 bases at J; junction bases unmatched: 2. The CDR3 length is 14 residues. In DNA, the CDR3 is TGTGCCAGCAGCCGGACTAGCGGGGCCTACGAGCAGTACTTC. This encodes CASSRTSGAYEQYF.

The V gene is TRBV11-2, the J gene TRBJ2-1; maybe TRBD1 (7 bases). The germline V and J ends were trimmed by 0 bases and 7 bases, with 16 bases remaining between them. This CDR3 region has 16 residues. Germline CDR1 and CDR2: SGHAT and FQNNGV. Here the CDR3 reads CASSLDRGELRNEQFF. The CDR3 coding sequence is TGTGCCAGCAGCTTAGACAGGGGGGAGTTGAGGAATGAGCAGTTCTTC.

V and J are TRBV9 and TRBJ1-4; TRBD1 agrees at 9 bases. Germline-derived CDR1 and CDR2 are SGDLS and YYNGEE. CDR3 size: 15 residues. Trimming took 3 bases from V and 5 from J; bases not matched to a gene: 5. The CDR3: CASSGSGTGNEKLFF. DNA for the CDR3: TGTGCCAGCAGCGGATCCGGGACAGGGAATGAAAAACTGTTTTTT.

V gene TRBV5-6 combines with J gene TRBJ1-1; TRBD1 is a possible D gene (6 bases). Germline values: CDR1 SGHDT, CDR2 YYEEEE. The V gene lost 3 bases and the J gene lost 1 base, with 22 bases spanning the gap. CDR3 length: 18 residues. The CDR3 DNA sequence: TGTGCCAGCAGCTCATTTGGGGGGGGCCCTGCGGGGAACACTGAAGCTTTCTTT. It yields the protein CASSSFGGGPAGNTEAFF.

Here the CDR3 DNA reads TGTGCCAGCAGTGATGGGATTACAGGGAAGGTACCCTACGAGCAGTACTTC. Translated, it gives CASSDGITGKVPYEQYF. This chain joins TRBV2 and TRBJ2-7; TRBD1 might be the D (6 bases). This CDR3 is 17 amino acids long. CDR1 and CDR2 (germline): SNHLY, FYNNEI. Between the trimmed V and J ends, which lost 3 bases and 2 bases, there was a span of 20 bases.

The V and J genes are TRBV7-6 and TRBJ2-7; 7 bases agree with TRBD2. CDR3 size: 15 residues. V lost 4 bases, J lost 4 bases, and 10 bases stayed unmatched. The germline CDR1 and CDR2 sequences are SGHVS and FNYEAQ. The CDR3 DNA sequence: TGTGCCAGCAGCTCAGATGCGGGAGAATCTTACGAGCAGTACTTC. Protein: CASSSDAGESYEQYF.